This paragraph covers one T cell receptor beta chain sequence. At one end the junction does not follow the germline gene, possibly because of a read error. This same CDR3 is encoded by further DNA sequences in the sample. The CDR3 contains 13 residues. Per germline, CDR1 MDHEN and CDR2 SYDVKM. This entry comes from a study of control samples from healthy donors and cancer patients. The table came from immunoSEQ multiplex PCR; TCRdb's copy has only in-frame clones and leaves some out. The sample totals roughly 190,000 clones. Sequencing used blood. The chain joins TRBV28 to TRBJ2-3; no clear D gene. This clonotype originated in a woman between 25 and 40 years old in good health. The CDR3 sequence: CASSLSPTDTQYF. CDR3 bases: TGTGCCAGCAGCTTATCCCCGACAGATACGCAGTATTTT.